One sample yielded the 6 T cell receptor beta chains listed below, sequenced in a study of PD-1 blockade in classical Hodgkin lymphoma. Time point of the sample: cycle 4 day 1 (C4D1), after 6 weeks of nivolumab. Each of the patients experienced relapse following autologous stem cell transplantation, and their brentuximab vedotin exposure differed. Some clones are missing from TCRdb's copy, which holds only in-frame ones; the method was immunoSEQ multiplex PCR. The data contain some 100,000 clones, about 92% of them singletons. The sample was peripheral blood mononuclear cells (PBMCs), taken before the fourth cycle of nivolumab. The receptors were gathered from a human donor with classical Hodgkin lymphoma.

The table lists this clone with a few counts. The J gene is TRBJ1-1, the V gene TRBV30; D uncertain. Germline CDR1 is GTSNPN and CDR2 is SVGIG (reference sequence). With 4 bases removed from V and 4 bases from J, the gap between germline ends came to 7 bases. The CDR3 has 11 amino acids. The CDR3 sequence is CAWTRPTEAFF. CDR3 nucleotides: TGTGCCTGGACCCGACCCACTGAAGCTTTCTTT.

The chain recombines TRBV29-1 with TRBJ2-1; D is possibly TRBD2 (6 bases). V was trimmed by 3 bases and J by 10 bases, leaving 16 bases between them. Germline values: CDR1 SQVTM, CDR2 ANQGSEA. This CDR3 spans 13 amino acids. This CDR3 is CSVEIFAGSEQFF. For the CDR3, the DNA is TGCAGCGTTGAGATTTTTGCGGGGAGCGAGCAGTTCTTC.

The table lists this clone with a count of one. The rearrangement joins TRBV15 to TRBJ2-1, with TRBD1 matching 7 bases. This CDR3 is 15 amino acids long. V lost 4 bases to trimming and J lost 15 bases; unmatched junction nucleotides: 18. Germline CDR1 reads LNHNV; CDR2 reads YYDKDF (reference sequence). The CDR3 region is CATSIFRGIGTVLFF. The CDR3 nucleotides read TGTGCCACCAGCATCTTTAGAGGTATAGGGACAGTACTGTTCTTC. The full variable domain, in which reference TRBV15 and TRBJ2-1 provide the parts outside the CDR3, is DAMVIQNPRYQVTQFGKPVTLSCSQTLNHNVMYWYQQKSSQAPKLLFHYYDKDFNNEADTPDNFQSRRPNTSFCFLDIRSPGLGDTAMYLCATSIFRGIGTVLFFGPGTRLTVL.

The sample holds a few counts of this clone. The CDR3 loop is CASSLGRTPPQQYF. As DNA, the CDR3 is TGCGCCAGCAGCCTGGGACGGACCCCGCCTCAGCAGTACTTC. V is TRBV5-1 and J is TRBJ2-7; D is tentatively TRBD1 or TRBD2 (5 bases each). CDR3 length equals 14 residues. Trimming took off 4 bases at V and 8 bases at J, with 19 bases between the two ends. Looked up from germline, CDR1 is SGHRS and CDR2 is YFSETQ.

The chain combines TRBV6-1 with TRBJ2-3, with D possibly being TRBD2 (6 bases). Germline assignment: CDR1 MNHNS and CDR2 SASEGT. CDR3 length equals 13 residues. The germline V and J ends were trimmed by 9 bases and 7 bases, with 17 bases remaining between them. This CDR3 is CASLAALDNTQYF. The CDR3 nucleotides read TGTGCCAGTTTAGCGGCCCTTGATAATACGCAGTATTTT.

The V call is TRBV2, the J call TRBJ2-1; a possible D gene is TRBD2 (6 bases). Germline assignment: CDR1 SNHLY and CDR2 FYNNEI. This CDR3 is built from 15 residues. V lost 1 base to trimming and J lost 3 bases, with 10 bases between them. In DNA, the CDR3 is TGTGCCAGCAGTGAAGGACTAGTTGGCTACAATGAGCAGTTCTTC. This sequence encodes CASSEGLVGYNEQFF.